This T cell receptor beta chain was observed in a study of early T cells in non-severe SARS-CoV-2 infection. Turning to the study itself: RNA in bulk from unsorted whole blood was sequenced, and chains were unpaired.

This clonotype was seen a few times. This CDR3 region has 14 residues. Germline V gene data show CDR1 as ENHRY and CDR2 as SYGVKD. Trimming took off 5 bases at V and 0 bases at J, with 10 bases between the two ends. TCRdb called the 5' RACE reads again in MiXCR, with one record for every CDR3 protein. Of roughly 71,000 distinct CDR3 sequences listed, about 13% are singletons. The chain carries TRBV10-3 and TRBJ1-2; D unclear. The material sequenced was whole blood. The TCR comes from an adult who was a healthcare worker with PCR-confirmed SARS-CoV-2 infection or an uninfected control (not recorded which). CDR3 DNA: TGTGCCATCAGTACCAGCCGACCTAACTATGGCTACACCTTC. It yields the protein CAISTSRPNYGYTF.